This TCR beta chain appears in the sequencing data of a study of cytomegalovirus exposure and HLA in healthy donors (dated by TCRdb to between 2016 and 2019). Study-level background: An earlier analysis of approximately 640 of the donors reported more than 250 Gb of sequence data and 117 million unique TCR beta sequences from 190 million or so T cells. In a later analysis, previously published TCR beta repertoires from 550 to 700 donors were re-analyzed and high-resolution HLA genotyping was added so that TCR occurrence patterns could be studied. Rather than drawing on any new phenotypic data, the later analysis identified candidate immune exposures from TCR beta sequences and the way those sequences occurred across donors. To predict cytomegalovirus infection status, the study brought together high-throughput TCR immunosequencing, statistical association of individual TCRs with disease status, and machine learning. The study was designed to test whether signatures of past pathogen exposure could be identified by cataloging public T cell receptors. An earlier analysis of 587 of the donors used high-throughput TCR beta sequencing to judge whether each TCR beta V gene segment behaved as functional or pseudogenic. The study used immunosequencing to profile the T cell repertoires of some 600 subjects and linked those repertoires to cytomegalovirus serostatus. Both class I and class II loci were covered by HLA typing, at four-digit resolution. A later genetic analysis used genome-wide SNP genotypes for about 65% of the roughly 700 donors, treating that subset as a discovery cohort. Four to six DR-DQ haplotypes were handled as single units for association and clustering because linkage in the cohort was strong. All discovery cohort repertoires had been generated using a single sequencing platform. On average, 235,054 unique TCR beta nucleotide sequences were sequenced per donor among several hundred genotyped donors of the cohort, with roughly 18% of those sequences being non-productive. Of the roughly 420 genotyped donors, 75% to 85% were placed in the genetic ancestry cluster associated with self-reported Caucasian donors. Approximately 300 gigabases of sequencing data and roughly 81 million unique TCR sequences made up an early release that covered fewer than 650 HLA-typed donors. Along with the roughly 670-subject first cohort, a separate validation cohort of over 90 different subjects was used. Typing coverage differed by locus: A, B, C, DRB1 and DQB1 were typed in roughly 629-630 donors, DQA1 in 522, DPA1 in 600 to 610, and DPB1 in just under 480. Donor age, sex, ethnicity and CMV serostatus were compiled together with the repertoire data.

What the study reported, not specific to this receptor: The authors suggested that the approach could potentially be generalized to other disease states and immunological phenotypes. In a later genetic analysis, a missense DCLRE1C variant was associated with V-gene and J-gene trimming of TCR beta chains, and the association was replicated in an independent cohort. Correlated functional status among segregating V segments might reflect linkage disequilibrium, but an unknown experimental factor could not be ruled out. In a later analysis, some 18,000 TCR beta sequences were associated with specific HLA alleles at a false discovery rate of 0.05. A further reported finding was that TCR beta sequences accurately predicted the HLA-A and HLA-B alleles for most subjects in the first cohort. A cluster of highly shared sequence variants was judged likely to be a technical artifact of the sequencing pipeline. Three of the identified cytomegalovirus-associated TCR beta chains were confirmed in vitro to be specific for cytomegalovirus antigens. Because some donors lacked HLA typing at each locus, the association tests relied only on the typed subset. A later analysis found that HLA-associated TCR beta chains were more clonally expanded and had lower generation probabilities than equally common non-associated chains. Presence/absence analyses assumed roughly uniform sequencing depth across donors, an assumption that may not hold. In an earlier analysis of 587 of the donors, most TCR beta V segments appeared in productive rearrangements about 90% or about 30% of the time, broadly matching IMGT annotations. Some IMGT-functional V segments, including TRBV6-2 and TRBV6-3, could not be distinguished by the 87-base-pair reads and were therefore excluded. A later genetic analysis reported fewer N-insertions in productive TCRs among donors in an Asian-associated ancestry cluster than the roughly 700-donor mean. A later analysis found that most CMV-associated TCR beta chains appeared HLA-restricted, with HLA associations seemingly driven largely by CMV exposure. The classifier was reported to diagnose cytomegalovirus status with high specificity and sensitivity in both the original cohort and the validation cohort. In this cohort, only TCR beta chains were sequenced, and detectable features were limited by the absence of alpha or paired-chain data. Most TCR sequences were seen in very few donors, while some public TCRs were found in many individuals. A later analysis found that TCR association rates varied across HLA loci, with DRB1 alleles showing the most associated TCRs and HLA-C alleles the fewest. Assigning TCR associations to individual alleles was difficult when HLA alleles, especially DR and DQ, strongly co-occurred. Fewer than 20 rarely observed V segments, including chromosome 9 orphons, were excluded from the earlier analysis of approximately 600 of the donors because counts were too low. Immune exposure information for the cohort was limited to CMV serostatus. In the study, 164 TCR beta chains were listed as associated with cytomegalovirus. Several of the top co-occurrence clusters appeared to be linked to parvovirus B19, influenza, CMV and Epstein-Barr virus, according to a later analysis.

V lost 0 bases and J lost 7 bases; the stretch between them is 11 bases long. The CDR3 has 14 amino acids, counting the end cysteine and phenylalanine. The DNA shown is the 42-base CDR3, in frame from base 1. In the germline V gene, CDR1 corresponds to LGHNA and CDR2 to YSLEER. This clone turned up a few times. Its recognized antigen is unknown. Per-nucleotide qualities are absent, and no much larger clonotype sits a single base away. The cohort was made up of roughly 670 healthy bone marrow donors. Cohort members were all nominally healthy when sampled, although unrecorded immune exposures were likely present. The donor was CMV seropositive and belonged to the group of over 250 seropositive cohort members. Every donor gave a peripheral blood sample, and the peripheral blood mononuclear cells from that sample were used for TCR beta sequencing. The Qiagen DNeasy Blood Extraction Kit was used to extract genomic DNA from the blood cell samples.

The library relied on the immunoSEQ multiplex PCR assay. A mixture of 60 forward primers for TCR Vbeta segments and 13 reverse primers for TCR Jbeta segments was used in the multiplex PCR. A multiplex PCR assay on genomic DNA amplified the CDR3 region of rearranged TCR beta genes. On the Illumina HiSeq System, the amplified TCR beta libraries were sequenced as 87-base-pair reads. Regarding the original processing steps: A later analysis tallied approximately 87 million unique TCR beta chains across the 640 or so repertoires, and about 10 million of those chains were shared by two or more donors. Raw reads were error-corrected and collapsed into unique sequences with a nearest-neighbor algorithm that merged closely related sequences to remove PCR and sequencing errors. To assign V, D and J gene segments, CDR3 sequences were aligned to IMGT reference sequences. For a sequence to be retained, at least a six-nucleotide match to both a V gene segment and a J gene segment was required. A rearrangement was called productive if the CDR3 had no stop codons and remained in frame with V and J, and every other rearrangement was called non-productive. Following IMGT convention, CDR3 was defined as the stretch from the second conserved V-encoded cysteine to the conserved J-encoded phenylalanine. The earlier analysis of some 540 of the donors excluded any sequence lacking an unambiguous match to a single V gene segment. In an earlier analysis of 587 of the donors, V segments were called functional above 56.7% productive rearrangements and were called segregating when the between-donor standard deviation exceeded 5%. A statistical classification framework was built to diagnose cytomegalovirus status from the catalog of TCR beta chain sequences. In a later analysis, TCR nucleotide sequences were compared against IMGT/GENE-DB human TR gene sequences so that V and J genes could be assigned. Using the TCRdist pipeline, a later analysis assigned CDR3 sequences along with most-parsimonious VDJ recombination scenarios. In a later analysis, each TCR beta chain was defined by its CDR3 amino acid sequence together with its V-gene family, and reads without a unique V-gene family were excluded. To address suspected cross-contamination and a sequencing artifact, a later analysis removed roughly 580 highly shared, low-generation-probability nucleotide sequences. A later analysis calculated a clonal expansion index for each public chain from normalized within-repertoire ranks of inferred template counts. Generation probabilities in a later analysis came from a VDJ recombination model fitted to out-of-frame rearrangements, and those results were checked against IGoR. Hypergeometric tests were used in a later analysis to score TCR-TCR, TCR-HLA and TCR-CMV co-occurrence, with a repertoire-size bias correction applied to the TCR pairs. False discovery rates were estimated in a later analysis by permuting HLA or CMV assignments 20 times. In a later analysis, co-occurring TCRs were grouped using DBSCAN, with TCRdist sequence similarity added in when clustering inside HLA-allele-positive subsets. Repertoires with fewer than 30,000 or more than 120,000 public chains, plus five repertoires with anomalous nucleotide sharing, were excluded from co-occurrence clustering. TCRdb took over this immuneACCESS table, retaining in-frame rearrangements with V and J assigned. Such tables are incomplete; in checked studies, under half of the missing clones stem from an unresolved V gene, and the remainder is unexplained. D and trimming were read from the DNA, whereas the V and J calls and clone size are those reported in that table. Here the sample has some 150,000 clones; less than 90% occur a single time. The top ten clonotypes cover around 4.4% of the sample.

Rearrangement joined TRBV4-3 to TRBJ2-3, with a tentative D gene TRBD1 over 5 matching bases. The receptor comes from a woman aged 45-59 years in good health and CMV-seropositive. The sample comprised PBMCs. The CDR3 region has the sequence CASSQDYRPNTQYF. Here is the DNA: TGCGCCAGCAGCCAAGATTACAGGCCTAATACGCAGTATTTT.